A selection of T cell receptor beta chains follows, all from one sample in a study of T cell responses to AZD1222 COVID-19 vaccine. Measured with immunoSEQ multiplex PCR; TCRdb has only the in-frame clones, and not every one. Found here are about 100,000 clones, approximately 90% of them singletons; the top ten hold less than 20%. The source was peripheral blood, collected on day 0 of AZD1222 vaccination. The source of these receptors is an adult in good health. Both conserved end residues are part of each CDR3. The D gene is left open where the match is weak.

J gene: TRBJ2-7
D gene: TRBD2
V gene: TRBV6-6
CDR3 protein: CASSYGTSHTYEQYF

J gene: TRBJ1-6
D gene: .
V gene: TRBV7-2
CDR3 protein: CASSLAGGGRSPLHF

J gene: TRBJ1-4
D gene: .
V gene: TRBV28
CDR3 protein: CASRSGGGRATNEKLFF

J gene: TRBJ1-6
D gene: .
V gene: TRBV4-1
CDR3 protein: CASSQVGTARSPLHF

J gene: TRBJ1-2
D gene: .
V gene: TRBV3-1/TRBV3-2
CDR3 protein: CASSQGGFYGYTF

J gene: TRBJ2-7
D gene: .
V gene: TRBV11-2
CDR3 protein: CASSSLTFPEQYF

J gene: TRBJ2-1
D gene: TRBD1
V gene: TRBV7-9
CDR3 protein: CASTQSSPGTAYNEQFF

J gene: TRBJ1-1
D gene: .
V gene: TRBV24-1
CDR3 protein: CATSDLQIMGSHRGRVGTEAFF

J gene: TRBJ2-1
D gene: TRBD2
V gene: TRBV4-1
CDR3 protein: CASSQFTSGRPLYNEQFF

J gene: TRBJ1-4
D gene: TRBD1
V gene: TRBV19
CDR3 protein: CASGSGTGGTNEKLFF

J gene: TRBJ1-1
D gene: .
V gene: TRBV5-1
CDR3 protein: CASSLSGVGTEAFF

J gene: TRBJ1-1
D gene: .
V gene: TRBV11-3
CDR3 protein: CASRIQGWDLENTEAFF

J gene: TRBJ1-2
D gene: TRBD1
V gene: TRBV5-4
CDR3 protein: CASSLYRGALENGYTF

J gene: TRBJ2-3
D gene: TRBD1
V gene: TRBV28
CDR3 protein: CASSLGDRDRDSDTQYF

J gene: TRBJ1-2
D gene: TRBD1
V gene: TRBV28
CDR3 protein: CASSKRQGAGYGYTF

J gene: TRBJ1-1
D gene: .
V gene: TRBV19
CDR3 protein: CASSTRGGSTEAFF

J gene: TRBJ1-2
D gene: .
V gene: TRBV27
CDR3 protein: CASSLSIRTYGYTF

J gene: TRBJ2-6
D gene: .
V gene: TRBV29-1
CDR3 protein: CSVEAAGANVLTF

J gene: TRBJ2-6
D gene: .
V gene: TRBV24-1
CDR3 protein: CATSDSKGPSGANVLTF

J gene: TRBJ2-1
D gene: TRBD2
V gene: TRBV27
CDR3 protein: CASSLGLAPYNEQFF

J gene: TRBJ1-3
D gene: .
V gene: TRBV12-3/TRBV12-4
CDR3 protein: CASTDNGNTIYF

J gene: TRBJ2-1
D gene: .
V gene: TRBV20-1
CDR3 protein: CSARGNNEQFF

J gene: TRBJ1-2
D gene: .
V gene: TRBV21-1
CDR3 protein: CASSIGGGYTF

J gene: TRBJ1-2
D gene: .
V gene: TRBV28
CDR3 protein: CASTDFGGVYGYTF

J gene: TRBJ1-3
D gene: .
V gene: TRBV20-1
CDR3 protein: CSAVLGNTIYF

J gene: TRBJ2-2
D gene: .
V gene: TRBV5-1
CDR3 protein: CASSLGQMNTGELFF

J gene: TRBJ2-7
D gene: .
V gene: TRBV7-3
CDR3 protein: CASSLDRINYEQYF

J gene: TRBJ2-5
D gene: .
V gene: TRBV29-1
CDR3 protein: CSVGGLGASFSETQYF

J gene: TRBJ2-1
D gene: .
V gene: TRBV19
CDR3 protein: CASRAGSYNEQFF

J gene: TRBJ1-6
D gene: TRBD1
V gene: TRBV4-1
CDR3 protein: CASSQVGRDRGISPLHF

J gene: TRBJ1-2
D gene: .
V gene: TRBV10-1
CDR3 protein: CASRSGPPGGYTF

J gene: TRBJ1-3
D gene: .
V gene: TRBV21-1
CDR3 protein: CASSKYRGSGNTIYF

J gene: TRBJ1-1
D gene: TRBD1
V gene: TRBV18
CDR3 protein: CASSPGQMNTEAFF

J gene: TRBJ1-5
D gene: .
V gene: TRBV30
CDR3 protein: CAWSARFGNQPQHF

J gene: TRBJ1-5
D gene: .
V gene: TRBV7-8
CDR3 protein: CASSFSGENQPQHF

J gene: TRBJ1-2
D gene: .
V gene: TRBV10-3
CDR3 protein: CAISEGRSPSYGYTF

J gene: TRBJ1-5
D gene: TRBD1
V gene: TRBV6-5
CDR3 protein: CASGSGGYQPQHF

J gene: TRBJ1-1
D gene: TRBD1
V gene: TRBV7-9
CDR3 protein: CASSGQGLTEAFF

J gene: TRBJ1-6
D gene: .
V gene: TRBV15
CDR3 protein: CATSRARVSSYNSPLHF

J gene: TRBJ2-7
D gene: .
V gene: TRBV11-2
CDR3 protein: CASSLVLGASYEQYF

J gene: TRBJ2-3
D gene: .
V gene: TRBV12-3/TRBV12-4
CDR3 protein: CASSENRATQYF

J gene: TRBJ1-5
D gene: .
V gene: TRBV6-6
CDR3 protein: CASNDRQSNQPQHF

J gene: TRBJ2-5
D gene: .
V gene: TRBV21-1
CDR3 protein: CATWGERRLAQYF

J gene: TRBJ1-2
D gene: .
V gene: TRBV2
CDR3 protein: CASSWGQEGGYTF

J gene: TRBJ1-5
D gene: .
V gene: TRBV6-6
CDR3 protein: CASSYSGQSNQPQHF

J gene: TRBJ2-5
D gene: .
V gene: TRBV2
CDR3 protein: CASSEARGSQETQYF

J gene: TRBJ2-7
D gene: TRBD1
V gene: TRBV19
CDR3 protein: CASSRTGSSYEQYF